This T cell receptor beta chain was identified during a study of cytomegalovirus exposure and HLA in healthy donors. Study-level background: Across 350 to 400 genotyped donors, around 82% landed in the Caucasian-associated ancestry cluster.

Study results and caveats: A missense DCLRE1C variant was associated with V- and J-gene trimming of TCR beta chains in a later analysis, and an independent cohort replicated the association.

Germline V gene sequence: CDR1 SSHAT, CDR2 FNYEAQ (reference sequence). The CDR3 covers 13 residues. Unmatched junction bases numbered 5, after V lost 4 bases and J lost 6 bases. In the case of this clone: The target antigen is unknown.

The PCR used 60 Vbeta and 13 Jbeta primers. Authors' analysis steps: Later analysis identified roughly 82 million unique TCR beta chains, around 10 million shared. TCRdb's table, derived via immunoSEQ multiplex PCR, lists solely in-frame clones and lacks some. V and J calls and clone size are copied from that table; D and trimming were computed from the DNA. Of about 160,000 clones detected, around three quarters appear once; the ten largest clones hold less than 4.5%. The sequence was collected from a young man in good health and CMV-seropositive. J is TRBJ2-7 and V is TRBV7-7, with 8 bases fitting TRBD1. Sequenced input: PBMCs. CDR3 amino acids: CASSSRTGLEQYF. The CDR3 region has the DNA TGTGCCAGCAGCTCAAGGACAGGGCTCGAGCAGTACTTC.